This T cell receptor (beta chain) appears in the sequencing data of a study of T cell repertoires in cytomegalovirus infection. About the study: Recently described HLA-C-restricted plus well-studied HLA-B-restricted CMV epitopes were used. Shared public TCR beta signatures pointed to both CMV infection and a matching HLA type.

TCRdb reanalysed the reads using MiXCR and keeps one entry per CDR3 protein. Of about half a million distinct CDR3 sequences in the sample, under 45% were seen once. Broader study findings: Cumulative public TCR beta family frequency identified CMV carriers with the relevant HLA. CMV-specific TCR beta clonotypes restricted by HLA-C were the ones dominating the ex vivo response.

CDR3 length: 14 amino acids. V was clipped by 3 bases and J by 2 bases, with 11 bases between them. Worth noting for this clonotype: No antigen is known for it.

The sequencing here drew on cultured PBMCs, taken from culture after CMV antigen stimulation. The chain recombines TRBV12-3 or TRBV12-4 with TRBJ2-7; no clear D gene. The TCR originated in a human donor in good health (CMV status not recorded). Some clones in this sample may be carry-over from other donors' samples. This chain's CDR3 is CASSLTDGAYEQYF. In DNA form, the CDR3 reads TGTGCCAGCAGTTTGACGGACGGAGCCTACGAGCAGTACTTC.